This TCR beta chain was documented in a study of blood T cell repertoires in COVID-19. Turning to the study itself: COVID-19 samples from acute and convalescent phases originated in the United States, Italy and Spain.

Per the authors' pipeline: Nucleated cell number was recorded as an estimate derived from reference gene primer amplification. Generated by immunoSEQ multiplex PCR, the TCRdb table keeps only in-frame clones and is missing some. The V and J calls and clone size are taken from that table; D and trimming were inferred from the DNA. The sample has under 250,000 clones, roughly 87% seen once; the top ten hold roughly a tenth. The CDR3 runs 16 residues. With V trimmed by 4 bases and J by 5 bases, 12 bases remained unmatched. The V gene's germline CDR1 is MGHDK and CDR2 SYGVNS. Either two negative PCRs, clearance, or symptom resolution qualified Cohort 3 donors as recovered.

Input material: PBMCs or T cells enriched from blood (not recorded which). The receptor comes from a man under 40 who had recovered from COVID-19. The chain combines TRBV25-1 with TRBJ2-7, with 9 positions matching TRBD1. The CDR3 is CASSGPEGTGYHEQYF. The CDR3 region has the DNA TGTGCCAGCAGTGGGCCAGAGGGGACAGGGTACCACGAGCAGTACTTC.